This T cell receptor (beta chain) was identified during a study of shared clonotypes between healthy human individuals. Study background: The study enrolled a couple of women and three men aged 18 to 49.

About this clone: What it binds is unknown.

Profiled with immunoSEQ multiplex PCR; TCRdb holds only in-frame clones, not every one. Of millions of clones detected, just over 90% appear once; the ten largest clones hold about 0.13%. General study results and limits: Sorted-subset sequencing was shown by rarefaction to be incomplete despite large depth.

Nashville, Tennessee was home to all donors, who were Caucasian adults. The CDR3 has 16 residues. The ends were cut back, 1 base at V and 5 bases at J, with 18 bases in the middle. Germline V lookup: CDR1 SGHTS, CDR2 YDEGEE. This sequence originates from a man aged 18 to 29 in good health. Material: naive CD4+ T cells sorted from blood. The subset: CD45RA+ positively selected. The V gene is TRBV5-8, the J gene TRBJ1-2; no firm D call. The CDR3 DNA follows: TGTGCCAGCAGCTTGTTAATTATTTCGTCCCATTATGGCTACACCTTC. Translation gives CASSLLIISSHYGYTF.